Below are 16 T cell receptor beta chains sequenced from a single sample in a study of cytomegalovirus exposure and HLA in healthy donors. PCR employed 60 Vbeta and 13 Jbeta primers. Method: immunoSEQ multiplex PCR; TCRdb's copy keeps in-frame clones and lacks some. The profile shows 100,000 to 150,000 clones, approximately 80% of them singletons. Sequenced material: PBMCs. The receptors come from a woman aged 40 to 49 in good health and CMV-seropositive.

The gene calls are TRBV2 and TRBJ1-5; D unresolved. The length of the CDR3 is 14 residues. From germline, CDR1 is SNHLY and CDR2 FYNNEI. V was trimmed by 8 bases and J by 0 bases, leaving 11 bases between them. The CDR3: CASVREYSNQPQHF. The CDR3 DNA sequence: TGTGCCAGCGTACGGGAGTATAGCAATCAGCCCCAGCATTTT.

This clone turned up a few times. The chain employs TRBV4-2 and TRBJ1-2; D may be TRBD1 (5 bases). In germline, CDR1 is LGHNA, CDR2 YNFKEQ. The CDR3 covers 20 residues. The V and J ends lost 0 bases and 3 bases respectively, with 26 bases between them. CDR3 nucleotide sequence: TGTGCCAGCAGCCAAGACCATCTTCGGCAGGGCCGCGCATTATACTATGGCTACACCTTC. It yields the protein CASSQDHLRQGRALYYGYTF.

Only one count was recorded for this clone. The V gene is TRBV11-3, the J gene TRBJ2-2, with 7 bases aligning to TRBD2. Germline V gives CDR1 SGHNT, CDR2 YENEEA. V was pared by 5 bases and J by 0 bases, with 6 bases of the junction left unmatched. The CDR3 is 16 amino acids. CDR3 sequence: CASSTGAGTNTGELFF. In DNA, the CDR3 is TGTGCCAGCAGCACAGGAGCGGGAACGAACACCGGGGAGCTGTTTTTT.

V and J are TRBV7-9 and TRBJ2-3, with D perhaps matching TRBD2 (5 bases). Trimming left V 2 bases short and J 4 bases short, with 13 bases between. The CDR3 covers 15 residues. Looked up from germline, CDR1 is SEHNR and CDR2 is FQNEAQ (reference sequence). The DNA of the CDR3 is TGTGCCAGCAGCTTATTGTTAGCGCCCGCAGATACGCAGTATTTT. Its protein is CASSLLLAPADTQYF. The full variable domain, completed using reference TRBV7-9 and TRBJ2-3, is DTGVSQNPRHKITKRGQNVTFRCDPISEHNRLYWYRQTLGQGPEFLTYFQNEAQLEKSRLLSDRFSAERPKGSFSTLEIQRTEQGDSAMYLCASSLLLAPADTQYFGPGTRLTVL.

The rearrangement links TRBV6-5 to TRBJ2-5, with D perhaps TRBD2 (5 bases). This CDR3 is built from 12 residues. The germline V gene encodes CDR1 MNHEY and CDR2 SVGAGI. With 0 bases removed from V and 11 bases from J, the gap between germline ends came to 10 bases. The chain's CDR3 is CASSYSGSEQYF. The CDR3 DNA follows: TGTGCCAGCAGTTACTCAGGGAGTGAGCAGTACTTC.

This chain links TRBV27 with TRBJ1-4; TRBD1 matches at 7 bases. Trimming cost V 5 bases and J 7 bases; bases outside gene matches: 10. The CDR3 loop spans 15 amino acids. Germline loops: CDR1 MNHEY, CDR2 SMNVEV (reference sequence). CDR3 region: CASSQTRQGGEKLFF. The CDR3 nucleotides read TGTGCCAGCAGTCAAACTAGACAGGGAGGTGAAAAACTGTTTTTT.

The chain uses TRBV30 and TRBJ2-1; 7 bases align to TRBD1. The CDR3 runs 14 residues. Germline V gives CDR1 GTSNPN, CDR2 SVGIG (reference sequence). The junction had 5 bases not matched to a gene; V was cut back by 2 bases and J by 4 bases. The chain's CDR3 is CAWSFGTVYNEQFF. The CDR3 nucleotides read TGTGCCTGGAGTTTCGGGACAGTTTACAATGAGCAGTTCTTC. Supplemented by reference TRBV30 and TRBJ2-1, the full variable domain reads SQTIHQWPATLVQPVGSPLSLECTVEGTSNPNLYWYRQAAGRGLQLLFYSVGIGQISSEVPQNLSASRPQDRQFILSSKKLLLSDSGFYLCAWSFGTVYNEQFFGPGTRLTVL.

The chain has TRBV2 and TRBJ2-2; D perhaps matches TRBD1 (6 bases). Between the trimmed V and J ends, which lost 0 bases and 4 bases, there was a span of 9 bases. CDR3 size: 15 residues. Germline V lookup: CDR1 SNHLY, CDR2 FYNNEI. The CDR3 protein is CASSEAARGTGELFF. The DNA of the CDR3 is TGTGCCAGCAGTGAAGCGGCCAGGGGCACCGGGGAGCTGTTTTTT.

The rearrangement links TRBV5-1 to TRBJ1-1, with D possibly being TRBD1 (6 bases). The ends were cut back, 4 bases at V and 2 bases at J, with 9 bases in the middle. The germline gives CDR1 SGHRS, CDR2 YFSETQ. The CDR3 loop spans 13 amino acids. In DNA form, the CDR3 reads TGCGCCAGCAGCCCCGGGACAAACACTGAAGCTTTCTTT. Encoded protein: CASSPGTNTEAFF.

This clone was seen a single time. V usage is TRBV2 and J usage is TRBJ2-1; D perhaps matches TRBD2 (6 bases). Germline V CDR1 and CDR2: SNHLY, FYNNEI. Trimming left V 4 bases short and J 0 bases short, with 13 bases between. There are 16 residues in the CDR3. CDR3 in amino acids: CASSVEGSSSYNEQFF. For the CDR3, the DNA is TGTGCCAGCAGTGTGGAGGGGTCGAGCTCCTACAATGAGCAGTTCTTC.

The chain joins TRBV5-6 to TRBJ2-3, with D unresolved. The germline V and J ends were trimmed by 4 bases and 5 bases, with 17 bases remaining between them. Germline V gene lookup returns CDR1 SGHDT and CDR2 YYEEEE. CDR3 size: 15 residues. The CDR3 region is CASSLGQSGVDTQYF. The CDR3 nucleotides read TGTGCCAGCAGCCTAGGCCAGAGTGGTGTAGATACGCAGTATTTT.

For the CDR3, the DNA is TGTGCCAGCAGCTTGGCGGGGGGGGTCACAGATACGCAGTATTTT. Translation gives CASSLAGGVTDTQYF. The genes are TRBV5-6 and TRBJ2-3; 8 nucleotides match TRBD2. The CDR3 extends over 15 amino acids. V lost 0 bases, J lost 2 bases, and 2 bases stayed unmatched. Germline V gene data show CDR1 as SGHDT and CDR2 as YYEEEE. The full variable domain, rest sourced from reference TRBV5-6 and TRBJ2-3, is DAGVTQSPTHLIKTRGQQVTLRCSPKSGHDTVSWYQQALGQGPQFIFQYYEEEERQRGNFPDRFSGHQFPNYSSELNVNALLLGDSALYLCASSLAGGVTDTQYFGPGTRLTVL.

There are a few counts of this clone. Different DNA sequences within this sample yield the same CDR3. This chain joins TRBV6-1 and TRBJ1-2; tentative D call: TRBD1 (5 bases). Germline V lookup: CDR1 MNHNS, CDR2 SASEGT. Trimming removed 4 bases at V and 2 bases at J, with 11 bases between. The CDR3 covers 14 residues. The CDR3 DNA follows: TGTGCCAGCAGTGTATCGGGGGTGAACTATGGCTACACCTTC. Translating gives CASSVSGVNYGYTF.

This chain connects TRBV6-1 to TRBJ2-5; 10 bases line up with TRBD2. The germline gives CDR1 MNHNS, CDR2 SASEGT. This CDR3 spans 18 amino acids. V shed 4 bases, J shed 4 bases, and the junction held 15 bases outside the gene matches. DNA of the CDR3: TGTGCCAGCAGTGCGCTTGTAGCGGGGGGCCTCGCGGGAGAGACCCAGTACTTC. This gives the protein CASSALVAGGLAGETQYF.

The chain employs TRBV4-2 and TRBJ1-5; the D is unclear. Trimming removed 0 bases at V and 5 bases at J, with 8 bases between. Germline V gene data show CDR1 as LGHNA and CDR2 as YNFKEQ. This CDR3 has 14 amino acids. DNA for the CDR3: TGTGCCAGCAGCCAAGACGGGGTTGATCAGCCCCAGCATTTT. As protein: CASSQDGVDQPQHF.

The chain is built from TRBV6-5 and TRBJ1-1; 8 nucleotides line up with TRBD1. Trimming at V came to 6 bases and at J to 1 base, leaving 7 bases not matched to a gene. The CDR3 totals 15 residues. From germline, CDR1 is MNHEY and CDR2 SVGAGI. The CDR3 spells CASRRGTGPNTEAFF. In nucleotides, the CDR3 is TGTGCCAGCAGGAGGGGGACAGGCCCGAACACTGAAGCTTTCTTT.